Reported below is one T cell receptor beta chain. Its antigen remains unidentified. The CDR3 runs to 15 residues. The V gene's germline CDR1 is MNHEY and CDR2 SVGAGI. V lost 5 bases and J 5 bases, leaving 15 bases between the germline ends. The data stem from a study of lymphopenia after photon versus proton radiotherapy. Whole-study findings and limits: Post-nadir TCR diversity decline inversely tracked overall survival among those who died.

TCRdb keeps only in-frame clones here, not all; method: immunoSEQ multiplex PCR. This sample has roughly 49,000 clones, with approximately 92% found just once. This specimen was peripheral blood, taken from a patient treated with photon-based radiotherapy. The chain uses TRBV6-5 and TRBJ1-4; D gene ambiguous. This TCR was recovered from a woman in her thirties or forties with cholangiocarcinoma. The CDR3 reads CASSALQSSNEKLFF. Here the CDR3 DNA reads TGTGCCAGCAGTGCCTTACAGAGCTCAAATGAAAAACTGTTTTTT.